These 25 T cell receptor beta chains were all obtained from the same sample, sequenced in a study of blood T cell repertoires in COVID-19. Using immunoSEQ multiplex PCR, the repertoire was profiled, and TCRdb retains in-frame clones only, with some absent. The profile shows about 83,000 clones, about 76% of them singletons. Source material: peripheral blood. The receptors shown here come from a woman at least 80 years old with active or convalescent COVID-19.

The chain has TRBV13 and TRBJ1-1, with D tentatively TRBD1 (5 bases). V lost 8 bases to trimming and J lost 8 bases, with 18 bases between them. This CDR3 spans 13 amino acids. CDR1 is PRHDT, CDR2 FYEKMQ, per germline (reference sequence). CDR3: CASPKRGFREAFF. The CDR3, as DNA: TGTGCCAGCCCCAAAAGGGGCTTTAGGGAAGCTTTCTTT. The full variable domain, with the rest looked up from reference TRBV13 and TRBJ1-1, is AAGVIQSPRHLIKEKRETATLKCYPIPRHDTVYWYQQGPGQDPQFLISFYEKMQSDKGSIPDRFSAQQFSDYHSELNMSSLELGDSALYFCASPKRGFREAFFGQGTRLTVV.

The chain is built from TRBV11-2 and TRBJ2-3; tentative D call: TRBD2 (5 bases). The CDR3 length is 14 residues. Trimming shortened V by 1 base and J by 4 bases, and 9 bases separated the two germline ends. Germline V gene lookup returns CDR1 SGHAT and CDR2 FQNNGV. The CDR3 is CASSLGVAPDTQYF. Here the CDR3 DNA reads TGTGCCAGCAGCTTAGGGGTAGCGCCAGATACGCAGTATTTT.

The chain employs TRBV27 and TRBJ1-3; D might be TRBD1 (5 bases). This CDR3 has 15 residues. Germline CDR1 is MNHEY and CDR2 is SMNVEV (reference sequence). Trimming left V 1 base short and J 3 bases short, with 10 bases between. CDR3 amino acids: CASSLLSGVGNTIYF. Here the CDR3 DNA reads TGTGCCAGCAGTTTATTGTCGGGGGTTGGAAACACCATATATTTT.

The chain employs TRBV6-6 and TRBJ1-4, with 7 nucleotides matching TRBD1. The J segment lost 12 bases and the V segment lost 8 bases, leaving 15 bases of the junction unmatched. CDR1 and CDR2 from the germline V gene are MNHNY and SVGAGI (reference sequence). The CDR3 loop spans 14 amino acids. CDR3 bases: TGTGCCAGCTTAGGAGGACAGGCAGGCTCGGAACTGTTTTTT. Its protein product is CASLGGQAGSELFF.

The table lists this clone with a count of one. The genes are TRBV28 and TRBJ1-2; D is ambiguous. In germline, CDR1 is MDHEN, CDR2 SYDVKM. Trimming stripped 2 bases from V and 7 bases from J, with 5 bases between. This CDR3 comprises 11 residues. CDR3 nucleotides: TGTGCCAGCAGTTTAGCGGTTGGCTACACCTTC. The encoded protein is CASSLAVGYTF.

This sequence joins TRBV6-5 and TRBJ1-6; TRBD1 agrees at 7 bases. The trim removed 4 bases at V and 7 bases at J, leaving 7 bases unmatched. Germline V gene sequence: CDR1 MNHEY, CDR2 SVGAGI. The CDR3 is 15 residues long. In DNA form, the CDR3 reads TGTGCCAGCAGTTCCTCGGGACAGCTAAATTCACCCCTCCACTTT. It translates to CASSSSGQLNSPLHF.

The V gene is TRBV19, the J gene TRBJ2-5, with 9 bases matching TRBD2. There are 16 residues in the CDR3. After removal of 8 bases from V and 5 bases from J, the junction contained 15 bases not matched to a gene. CDR1 is LNHDA, CDR2 SQIVND, per germline (reference sequence). The CDR3 spells CASHKSSSGGPETQYF. In nucleotides, the CDR3 is TGTGCCAGTCATAAGTCGAGTAGCGGGGGCCCGGAGACCCAGTACTTC.

The chain is built from TRBV11-3 and TRBJ1-1; 12 positions match TRBD1. This CDR3 has 17 amino acids. J gave up 5 bases and V 5 bases, and 12 bases lay outside the gene matches. Germline CDR1 and CDR2: SGHNT and YENEEA. The CDR3 reads CASSQAGTGGAGTEAFF. CDR3 DNA: TGTGCCAGCAGCCAGGCCGGGACAGGGGGCGCGGGGACTGAAGCTTTCTTT.

Ten or more counts support this clone. CDR3 DNA sequence: TGCGCCAGCAGCGACAGGGATCAACTAAATGAAAAACTGTTTTTT. Translated, it gives CASSDRDQLNEKLFF. The chain couples TRBV5-1 to TRBJ1-4; 7 bases agree with TRBD1. With 4 bases clipped from V and 5 bases from J, the junction kept 8 bases outside the gene matches. There are 15 residues in the CDR3. Germline CDR1 reads SGHRS; CDR2 reads YFSETQ.

This chain uses TRBV2 with TRBJ2-4; D remains unclear. The CDR3 is made up of 13 amino acids. With 3 bases removed from V and 5 bases from J, the gap between germline ends came to 8 bases. Germline loops: CDR1 SNHLY, CDR2 FYNNEI. The CDR3 protein is CASSDPTENIQYF. DNA for the CDR3: TGTGCCAGCAGTGATCCAACAGAAAACATTCAGTACTTC.

The V gene is TRBV4-3, the J gene TRBJ2-3, with 7 nucleotides matching TRBD2. V dropped 0 bases and J dropped 4; count of bases not matched to a gene: 4. Looked up from germline, CDR1 is LGHNA and CDR2 is YSLEER. This CDR3 is built from 15 residues. The CDR3: CASSQEAAGADTQYF. The DNA for the CDR3 is TGCGCCAGCAGCCAAGAGGCGGCGGGGGCAGATACGCAGTATTTT.

This chain joins TRBV19 and TRBJ1-2, with D possibly matching TRBD1 (5 bases). The CDR3 is 14 amino acids. From germline, CDR1 is LNHDA and CDR2 SQIVND (reference sequence). Deletions cut 2 bases from V and 4 bases from J, with 11 bases between. The CDR3 coding sequence is TGTGCCAGTAGTATACAGGGCGTTGCCTATGGCTACACCTTC. It codes for CASSIQGVAYGYTF.

CDR3 nucleotides: TGTGCCACCAGCAGACACCAGGGGACCTCTGGAAACACCATATATTTT. It codes for CATSRHQGTSGNTIYF. The chain couples TRBV15 to TRBJ1-3, with a tentative D call TRBD1 (6 bases). V shed 2 bases and J shed 0 bases, with 11 bases lying between them. The CDR3 totals 16 residues. Per germline, CDR1 LNHNV and CDR2 YYDKDF (reference sequence).

J is TRBJ1-5 and V is TRBV28; perhaps TRBD1 as D (5 bases). Germline V gene data show CDR1 as MDHEN and CDR2 as SYDVKM. V was clipped by 3 bases and J by 5 bases, with 11 bases between them. The CDR3 is 14 residues long. CDR3 nucleotides: TGTGCCAGCAGTTTGCTGGGGCAATATCAGCCCCAGCATTTT. This gives the protein CASSLLGQYQPQHF.

The rearrangement joins TRBV4-3 to TRBJ2-4, with unresolved D. The CDR3 is made up of 16 amino acids. The germline CDR1 and CDR2 sequences are LGHNA and YSLEER. V was shortened by 0 bases and J by 0 bases, with 9 bases between the two germline ends. This chain's CDR3 is CASSQDYTGAKNIQYF. CDR3 coding DNA: TGCGCCAGCAGCCAAGATTATACGGGAGCCAAAAACATTCAGTACTTC.

This clone was counted a single time. V usage is TRBV20-1 and J usage is TRBJ2-5, with D unclear. From germline, CDR1 is DFQATT and CDR2 SNEGSKA (reference sequence). The ends were cut back, 3 bases at V and 1 base at J, with 9 bases in the middle. The CDR3 loop spans 13 amino acids. The CDR3 loop is CSASSTLQETQYF. CDR3 DNA: TGCAGTGCTAGTTCTACCCTCCAAGAGACCCAGTACTTC.

This clone has only a few counts. V and J are TRBV7-8 and TRBJ1-3; D gene uncertain. Germline V gives CDR1 SGHVS, CDR2 FQNEAQ. The CDR3 has 15 residues. Trimming took off 1 base at V and 0 bases at J, with 7 bases between the two ends. The DNA for the CDR3 is TGTGCCAGCAGCTTAGGTACGAGCTCTGGAAACACCATATATTTT. Amino acids: CASSLGTSSGNTIYF.

The CDR3 sequence is CASSLEGAAEQFF. In DNA form, the CDR3 reads TGCGCCAGCAGTCTAGAGGGGGCGGCTGAGCAGTTCTTC. V gene TRBV10-1 combines with J gene TRBJ2-1, with 7 bases matching TRBD1. J gave up 9 bases and V 5 bases, and 7 bases lay outside the gene matches. CDR3 length equals 13 residues. From germline, CDR1 is WNHNN and CDR2 SYGVQD (reference sequence).

This clone occurred a few times. The rearrangement uses TRBV24-1 and TRBJ2-7; 7 nucleotides line up with TRBD1. The V segment lost 4 bases and the J segment 5 bases; nucleotides outside the gene matches: 10. This CDR3 has 15 amino acids. Germline lookup yields CDR1 KGHDR and CDR2 SFDVKD. The CDR3 spells CATSDLDRERNEQYF. The CDR3 DNA sequence: TGTGCCACCAGTGACCTTGACAGGGAGCGGAACGAGCAGTACTTC.

The chain has TRBV7-2 and TRBJ1-2; tentatively, D is TRBD1 (5 bases). V was trimmed by 6 bases and J by 6 bases, leaving 20 bases between them. Per germline, CDR1 SGHTA and CDR2 FQGNSA. This CDR3 spans 15 amino acids. CDR3 amino acids: CASRRMMSGDHGYTF. DNA of the CDR3: TGTGCCAGCAGACGAATGATGTCGGGGGACCATGGCTACACCTTC.

There are many counts of this clone. The chain is built from TRBV3-1 (or the pseudogene TRBV3-2) and TRBJ1-4; TRBD1 might be the D (6 bases). CDR1 and CDR2 (germline): LGHDT, YNNKEL (reference sequence). Trimming stripped 4 bases from V and 7 bases from J, with 13 bases between. The length of the CDR3 is 14 residues. The DNA for the CDR3 is TGTGCCAGCAGCCTCCGGGGGGCGTTTGAAAAACTGTTTTTT. Protein: CASSLRGAFEKLFF.

The chain is built from TRBV30 and TRBJ2-5; TRBD1 agrees at 9 bases. This CDR3 comprises 14 residues. CDR1 and CDR2 (germline): GTSNPN, SVGIG (reference sequence). The V and J ends lost 2 bases and 2 bases, in that order; junction bases with no gene match: 3. CDR3 sequence reads: CAWSRGQGQETQYF. CDR3 bases: TGTGCCTGGAGTAGGGGACAGGGTCAAGAGACCCAGTACTTC.

The CDR3 reads CASSLGGTSGTDTQYF. CDR3 nucleotide sequence: TGTGCCAGCAGCCTCGGCGGGACTAGCGGCACAGATACGCAGTATTTT. This chain links TRBV7-8 with TRBJ2-3; TRBD2 matches at 10 bases. V lost 5 bases and J lost 1; bases outside the gene matches: 6. This CDR3 has 16 amino acids. Germline assignment: CDR1 SGHVS and CDR2 FQNEAQ.

This clone was counted only a few times. The chain employs TRBV10-3 and TRBJ1-1, with unresolved D. Trimming pared 11 bases from V and 0 bases from J, leaving 13 bases between. Germline CDR1 is ENHRY and CDR2 is SYGVKD. The CDR3 totals 13 residues. CDR3 protein: CAAKEGVNTEAFF. Here the CDR3 DNA reads TGTGCCGCGAAAGAAGGAGTGAACACTGAAGCTTTCTTT.

The V and J genes are TRBV6-4 and TRBJ1-5, with 8 bases lining up with TRBD1. From germline, CDR1 is MRHNA and CDR2 SNTAGT. CDR3 length: 15 amino acids. V shed 10 bases and J 3 bases; nucleotides not matched to a gene: 11. The CDR3 bases are TGTGCCACCCTCTTGGACAGGGTACTCAATCAGCCCCAGCATTTT. Protein: CATLLDRVLNQPQHF.